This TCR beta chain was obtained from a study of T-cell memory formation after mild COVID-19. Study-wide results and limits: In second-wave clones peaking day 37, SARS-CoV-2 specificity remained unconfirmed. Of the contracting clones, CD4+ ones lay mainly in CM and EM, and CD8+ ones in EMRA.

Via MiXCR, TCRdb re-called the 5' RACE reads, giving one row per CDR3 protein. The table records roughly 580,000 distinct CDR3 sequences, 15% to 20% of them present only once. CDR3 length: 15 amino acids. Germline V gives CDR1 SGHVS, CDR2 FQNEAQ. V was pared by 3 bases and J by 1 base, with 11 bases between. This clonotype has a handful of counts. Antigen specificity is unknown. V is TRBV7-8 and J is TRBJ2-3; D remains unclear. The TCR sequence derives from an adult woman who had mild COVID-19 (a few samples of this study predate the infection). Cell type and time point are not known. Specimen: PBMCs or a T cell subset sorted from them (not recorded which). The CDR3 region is CASSFRRAGTDTQYF. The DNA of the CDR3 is TGTGCCAGCAGCTTCCGACGGGCCGGCACAGATACGCAGTATTTT.